These T cell receptor beta chains were read from a single sample in a study of metastatic and nonmetastatic thyroid tumors. TCRdb reassembled clones from the PCR reads with MiXCR. This sample has 30,000 to 40,000 clones; approximately 19% occur once, and the top ten carry approximately 20%. Material: blood. The origin of the receptors is a female donor with papillary thyroid cancer or a benign thyroid nodule (not recorded which). Some clones in this sample may be carry-over from other donors' samples. Both conserved end residues are part of each CDR3. A D gene is named only where the DNA matches it firmly. The size of a clone is reported for some rows only, either as once, few or many, or as a class for expanded clones.

V	size	J	D	CDR3	DNA
TRBV6-1	few	TRBJ2-1	NA	CASSLLGAGQENEQFF	TGTGCCAGCAGCCTACTAGGAGCGGGACAGGAAAATGAGCAGTTCTTC
TRBV4-2	many	TRBJ1-2	NA	CASSLARTYGYTF	TGTGCCAGCAGCCTTGCCCGGACCTATGGCTACACCTTC
TRBV6-1	many	TRBJ2-1	NA	CASSPWTHNEQFF	TGTGCCAGCAGTCCCTGGACCCACAATGAGCAGTTCTTC
TRBV5-1	many	TRBJ2-3	TRBD2	CASRAIAGTTTDTQYF	TGCGCCAGCAGGGCCATAGCGGGTACTACCACAGATACGCAGTATTTT
TRBV5-5	NA	TRBJ2-7	TRBD2	CASSSNGLAGYEQYF	TGTGCCAGCAGCAGTAACGGACTAGCGGGATACGAGCAGTACTTC
TRBV5-8	many	TRBJ2-5	NA	CASSPLRETQYF	TGTGCCAGCAGCCCGCTCCGGGAGACCCAGTACTTC
TRBV20-1	many	TRBJ2-7	NA	CSARDLRTPSYEQYF	TGCAGTGCTAGAGATCTTAGGACACCGTCCTACGAGCAGTACTTC
TRBV3-1	many	TRBJ2-7	NA	CASSRYRDSSYEQYF	TGTGCCAGCAGCCGCTACCGGGACTCCTCCTACGAGCAGTACTTC
TRBV6-1	many	TRBJ1-2	NA	CASSEQDYGYTF	TGTGCCAGCAGTGAACAAGACTATGGCTACACCTTC
TRBV12-3/TRBV12-4	many	TRBJ2-3	NA	CASTGRNTDTQYF	TGTGCCAGCACTGGTAGAAACACAGATACGCAGTATTTT
TRBV30	once	TRBJ1-2	TRBD1	CAWYTGGFLGYTF	TGTGCCTGGTACACAGGGGGCTTTCTAGGCTACACCTTC
TRBV2	few	TRBJ2-7	NA	CASIRPGYQQYF	TGTGCCAGCATCCGACCAGGCTACCAGCAGTACTTC
TRBV7-2	many	TRBJ1-2	NA	CASSLGGLYGYTF	TGTGCCAGCAGCTTAGGGGGGCTCTATGGCTACACCTTC
TRBV6-4	few	TRBJ2-1	NA	CASSELSGNPNEQFF	TGTGCCAGCAGTGAGCTATCTGGAAACCCCAATGAGCAGTTCTTC
TRBV19	many	TRBJ2-1	TRBD2	CASSIFGGGRASRVNEQFF	TGTGCCAGTAGTATCTTTGGCGGCGGGAGGGCCAGCAGAGTCAATGAGCAGTTCTTC
TRBV6-1	few	TRBJ2-1	NA	CAITAWNEQFF	TGTGCCATTACGGCTTGGAATGAGCAGTTCTTC
TRBV18	many	TRBJ2-7	NA	CASSPNYAGQHYEQYF	TGTGCCAGCTCACCCAACTATGCGGGACAGCACTACGAGCAGTACTTC